This record concerns one T cell receptor beta chain sequence. Antigen specificity is unknown. This record comes from a study of CD8 T cells in ankylosing spondylitis. The study's findings and limits: Disease-linked clones proved CD8+ and comparatively uncommon in peripheral blood. Reportedly, matched ankylosing spondylitis synovial fluid was significantly enriched for disease-linked clones.

TCRdb redid the calling of the 5' RACE reads with MiXCR, one entry per CDR3 protein. The sample includes 200,000 to 300,000 distinct CDR3 sequences, roughly a tenth of them seen just once. Sequenced: blood, either unsorted or a sorted T cell fraction (not recorded which). The TCR was taken from a male donor with ankylosing spondylitis or in good health (not recorded which).

The CDR3 DNA reads TGTGCCAGTAGTATCAACAGAGGGAGACGGGACAGGGACAACAGCATTCAGTACTTC. Protein product: CASSINRGRRDRDNSIQYF. The V gene is TRBV19, the J gene TRBJ2-4, with TRBD1 identical over 9 bases. This CDR3 is built from 19 residues. In germline, CDR1 is LNHDA, CDR2 SQIVND (reference sequence). With 3 bases clipped from V and 9 bases from J, the junction kept 21 bases outside the gene matches.